This T cell receptor beta chain was captured by sequencing in a study of PD-1 blockade in classical Hodgkin lymphoma. Data came from immunoSEQ multiplex PCR; TCRdb stores just in-frame clones and leaves some out. Counted here are more than 90,000 clones, more than 80% occurring once; the ten biggest clones make up roughly 15%. In every patient, relapse followed autologous stem cell transplantation, while exposure to brentuximab vedotin differed. Per the germline V gene, CDR1 is SGHDT and CDR2 is YYEEEE. The germline V and J ends were trimmed by 6 bases and 4 bases, with 16 bases remaining between them. The CDR3 has 14 residues.

The specimen comprised peripheral blood mononuclear cells (PBMCs), sampled before the second cycle of nivolumab. This clonotype was sampled from a human donor with classical Hodgkin lymphoma. The gene calls are TRBV5-6 and TRBJ1-1; D gene unclear. CDR3 coding DNA: TGTGCCAGCACCATATCACGGGAGCGCACTGAAGCTTTCTTT. This translates into CASTISRERTEAFF. The whole variable domain, remainder taken from reference TRBV5-6 and TRBJ1-1, is DAGVTQSPTHLIKTRGQQVTLRCSPKSGHDTVSWYQQALGQGPQFIFQYYEEEERQRGNFPDRFSGHQFPNYSSELNVNALLLGDSALYLCASTISRERTEAFFGQGTRLTVV.